These 6 T cell receptor beta chains originate from one sample sequenced in a study of CD8 T cells in Susac syndrome. Random hexamers primed reverse transcription of 0.5 to 1 ug RNA. TCRdb recomputed calls from the immunoSEQ multiplex PCR reads with MiXCR, one row per CDR3 protein. Of 200,000 to 250,000 distinct CDR3 sequences listed, nearly 97% are singletons. The sample taken for sequencing was CD4+ T cells from PBMCs. The receptors originated from a human donor with multiple sclerosis.

The chain uses TRBV29-1 and TRBJ1-1, with D unresolved. Trimming took off 7 bases at V and 2 bases at J, with 11 bases between the two ends. CDR1 and CDR2 from the germline V gene are SQVTM and ANQGSEA. The CDR3 runs 12 residues. The CDR3 loop is CSADPVNTEAFF. CDR3 bases: TGCAGCGCAGACCCCGTTAACACTGAAGCTTTCTTT.

The rearrangement joins TRBV7-3 to TRBJ2-1; 8 positions match TRBD2. V lost 4 bases, J lost 7 bases, and 9 bases stayed unmatched. There are 15 residues in the CDR3. The V gene's germline CDR1 is SGHTA and CDR2 FQGTGA. Written as DNA, the CDR3 is TGTGCCAGCAGCTCCGGACTAGCAGTGTATAATGAGCAGTTCTTC. Translation: CASSSGLAVYNEQFF.

The chain has TRBV20-1 and TRBJ2-3; TRBD1 is a possible D gene (5 bases). The CDR3 is 14 residues long. Germline assignment: CDR1 DFQATT and CDR2 SNEGSKA (reference sequence). V lost 5 bases and J lost 4, with 16 bases in between. CDR3 bases: TGCAGTGCTCCCCGCGACAGTTTCCCAGATACGCAGTATTTT. Encoded protein: CSAPRDSFPDTQYF.

The V and J genes are TRBV23-1 and TRBJ1-1; D might be TRBD1 (5 bases). TRBV23-1 has ORF status, its function being uncertain. The V and J ends lost 0 bases and 3 bases respectively, with 5 bases between them. This CDR3 spans 13 amino acids. CDR3 amino acids: CASSQSGDTEAFF. Here the CDR3 DNA reads TGCGCCAGCAGTCAATCAGGGGACACTGAAGCTTTCTTT.

V is TRBV29-1 and J is TRBJ1-2; 8 nucleotides align to TRBD1. Unmatched junction bases numbered 11, after V lost 7 bases and J lost 4 bases. Per the germline V gene, CDR1 is SQVTM and CDR2 is ANQGSEA. The CDR3 spans 14 residues. CDR3: CSADDRGKGYGYTF. The CDR3 DNA reads as TGCAGCGCTGACGACAGGGGAAAAGGCTATGGCTACACCTTC.

The chain is built from TRBV10-1 and TRBJ2-3; D is undetermined. V was clipped by 3 bases and J by 4 bases, with 8 bases between them. This CDR3 region has 13 residues. The germline V gene has CDR1 WNHNN and CDR2 SYGVQD (reference sequence). The CDR3 nucleotides read TGCGCCAGCAGTGAACGAATCCCAGATACGCAGTATTTT. It yields the protein CASSERIPDTQYF.